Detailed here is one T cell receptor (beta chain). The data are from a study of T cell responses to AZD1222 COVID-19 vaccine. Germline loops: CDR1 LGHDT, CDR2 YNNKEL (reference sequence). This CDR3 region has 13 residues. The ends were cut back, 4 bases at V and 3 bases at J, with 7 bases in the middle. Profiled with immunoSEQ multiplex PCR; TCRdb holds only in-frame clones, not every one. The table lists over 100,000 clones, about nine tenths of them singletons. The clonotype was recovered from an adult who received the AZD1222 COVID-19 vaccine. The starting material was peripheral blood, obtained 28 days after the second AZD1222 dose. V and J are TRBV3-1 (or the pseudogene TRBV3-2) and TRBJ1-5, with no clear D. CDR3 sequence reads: CASSLTVNQPQHF. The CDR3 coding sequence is TGTGCCAGCAGCCTGACCGTCAATCAGCCCCAGCATTTT.